This T cell receptor (beta chain) came from a study of shared clonotypes between healthy human individuals. Profiled with immunoSEQ multiplex PCR; TCRdb holds only in-frame clones, not every one. The data hold about 2.2 million clones, with 93% observed a single time. Naivety among CD8 cells was defined by CD45RO negativity and positive CCR7 selection, thereby excluding terminally differentiated effector memory CD45RA+ cells. V shed 8 bases, J shed 1 base, and the junction held 10 bases outside the gene matches. This CDR3 spans 18 amino acids. Germline V CDR1 and CDR2: MDHEN, SYDVKM. The source of this sequence is a man in his late teens or twenties in good health. Some clones in this sample may be carry-over from other donors' samples. This chain joins TRBV28 and TRBJ2-1; 14 bases align to TRBD2. Sequenced: naive CD8+ T cells from PBMCs. The DNA for the CDR3 is TGTGCCAGCCTTGGACTAGCGGGAGGAATCAGATCCTACAATGAGCAGTTCTTC. Its translation is CASLGLAGGIRSYNEQFF. The variable domain in full, completed from reference TRBV28 and TRBJ2-1, reads DVKVTQSSRYLVKRTGEKVFLECVQDMDHENMFWYRQDPGLGLRLIYFSYDVKMKEKGDIPEGYSVSREKKERFSLILESASTNQTSMYLCASLGLAGGIRSYNEQFFGPGTRLTVL.